Sequencing of this TCR beta chain was carried out in a study of blood T cell repertoires in COVID-19. TCRdb keeps only in-frame clones here, not all; method: immunoSEQ multiplex PCR. This repertoire shows 290,000 or so clones, approximately 82% found once; its top ten account for about 5%. Germline CDR1 is ENHRY and CDR2 is SYGVKD. The length of the CDR3 is 16 residues. Trimming at V came to 7 bases and at J to 0 bases, leaving 9 bases not matched to a gene. The origin of this receptor is a man aged 35 to 55 who had been exposed to COVID-19. This chain links TRBV10-3 with TRBJ2-1, with 7 bases identical to TRBD2. The sample consisted of PBMCs or T cells enriched from blood (not recorded which). CDR3 sequence (DNA): TGTGCCATCACTGGGGGAGCGGGAAGCTCCTACAATGAGCAGTTCTTC. Protein product: CAITGGAGSSYNEQFF.